This TCR beta chain came from a study of blood T cells in healthy people across ages. Through a sample-barcoded 5' primer and a J-beta primer mix, a second PCR was run for about 6 to 12 cycles. TCRdb reprocessed the 5' RACE reads with MiXCR, giving one entry per CDR3 protein. The sample shows approximately 800,000 distinct CDR3 sequences, about 25% of them seen only once. This CDR3 region has 12 residues. The V segment lost 5 bases and the J segment 6 bases; nucleotides outside the gene matches: 5. Germline values: CDR1 DFQATT, CDR2 SNEGSKA (reference sequence). These data are also associated with another study on T cells of mothers and their children.

This TCR came from a boy between 5 and 17 years old in good health. Material: blood. The gene calls are TRBV20-1 and TRBJ2-7; 9 positions match TRBD1. The CDR3 DNA follows: TGCAGTGCTTGGGACAGGGCGTCCGAGCAGTACTTC. Its translation is CSAWDRASEQYF.